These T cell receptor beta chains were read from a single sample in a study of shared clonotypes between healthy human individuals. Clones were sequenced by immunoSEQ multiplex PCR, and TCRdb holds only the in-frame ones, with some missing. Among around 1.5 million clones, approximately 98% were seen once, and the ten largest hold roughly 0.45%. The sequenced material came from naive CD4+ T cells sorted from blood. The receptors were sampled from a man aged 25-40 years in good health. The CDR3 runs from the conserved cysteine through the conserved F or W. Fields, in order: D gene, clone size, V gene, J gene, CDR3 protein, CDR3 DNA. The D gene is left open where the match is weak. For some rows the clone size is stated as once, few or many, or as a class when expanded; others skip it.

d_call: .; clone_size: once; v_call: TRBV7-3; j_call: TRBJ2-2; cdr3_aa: CASSLSRRERSGTGELFF; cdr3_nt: TGTGCCAGCAGCTTAAGCCGGAGGGAAAGGTCGGGCACCGGGGAGCTGTTTTTT
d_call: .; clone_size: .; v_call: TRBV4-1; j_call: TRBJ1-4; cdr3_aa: CASSQVPSGAGQGEKLFF; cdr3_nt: TGCGCCAGCAGCCAAGTTCCTTCGGGCGCGGGTCAGGGGGAAAAACTGTTTTTT
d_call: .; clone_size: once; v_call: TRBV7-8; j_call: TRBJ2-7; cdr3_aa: CASSLRAALSEQYF; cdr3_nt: TGTGCCAGCAGCTTAAGGGCGGCCCTATCTGAGCAGTACTTC
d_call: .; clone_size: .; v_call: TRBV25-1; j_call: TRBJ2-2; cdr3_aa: CASSEPGTSGELFF; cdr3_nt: TGTGCCAGCAGTGAACCCGGGACAAGCGGGGAGCTGTTTTTT
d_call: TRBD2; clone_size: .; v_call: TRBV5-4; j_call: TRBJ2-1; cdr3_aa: CASRTLAGGDEQFF; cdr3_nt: TGTGCCAGCAGGACATTGGCGGGAGGGGATGAGCAGTTCTTC
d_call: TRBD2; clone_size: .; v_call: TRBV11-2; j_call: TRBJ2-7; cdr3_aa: CASSSSSGTSGSGWIEQYF; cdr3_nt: TGTGCCAGCAGCTCATCATCGGGGACTAGCGGGAGCGGTTGGATCGAGCAGTACTTC
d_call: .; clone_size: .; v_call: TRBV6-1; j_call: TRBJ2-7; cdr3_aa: CASSDRLPYEQYF; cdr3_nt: TGTGCCAGCAGTGATCGTCTCCCCTACGAGCAGTACTTC
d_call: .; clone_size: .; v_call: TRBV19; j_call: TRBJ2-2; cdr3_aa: CASSILGVGNTGELFF; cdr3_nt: TGTGCCAGTAGTATCCTAGGGGTTGGGAACACCGGGGAGCTGTTTTTT
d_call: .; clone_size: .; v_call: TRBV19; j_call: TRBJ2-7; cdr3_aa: CASSIALGSGSYEQYF; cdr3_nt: TGTGCCAGTAGTATAGCCCTGGGCAGCGGCTCCTACGAGCAGTACTTC
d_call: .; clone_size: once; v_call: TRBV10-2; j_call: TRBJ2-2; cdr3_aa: CASSADITGELFF; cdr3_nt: TGCGCCAGCAGTGCCGATATCACCGGGGAGCTGTTTTTT
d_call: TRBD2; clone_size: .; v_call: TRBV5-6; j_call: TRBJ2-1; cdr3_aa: CASSWDSGRINNEQFF; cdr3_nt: TGTGCCAGCAGCTGGGATAGCGGGAGGATCAACAATGAGCAGTTCTTC
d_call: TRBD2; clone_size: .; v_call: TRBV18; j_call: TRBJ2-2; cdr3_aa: CASSPVTSGGPNTGELFF; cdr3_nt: TGTGCCAGCTCACCCGTGACTAGCGGAGGGCCGAACACCGGGGAGCTGTTTTTT
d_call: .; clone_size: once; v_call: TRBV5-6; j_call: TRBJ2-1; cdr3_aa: CASSFRSYNEQFF; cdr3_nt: TGTGCCAGCAGCTTCAGGTCCTACAATGAGCAGTTCTTC
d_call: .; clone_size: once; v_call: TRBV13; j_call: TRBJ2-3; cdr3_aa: CASSLKAGRTDTQYF; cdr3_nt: TGTGCCAGCAGCTTGAAGGCGGGGAGAACAGATACGCAGTATTTT
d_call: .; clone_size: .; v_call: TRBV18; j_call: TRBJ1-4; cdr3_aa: CASSPRGEKLFF; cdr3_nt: TGTGCCAGCTCACCCCGGGGGGAAAAACTGTTTTTT
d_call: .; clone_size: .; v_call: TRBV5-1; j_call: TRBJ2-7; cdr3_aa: CASTPEGRGSYEQYF; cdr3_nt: TGCGCCAGCACCCCCGAGGGCAGGGGTTCCTACGAGCAGTACTTC
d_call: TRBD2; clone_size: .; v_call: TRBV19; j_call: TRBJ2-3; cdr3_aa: CASSMAGVDTQYF; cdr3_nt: TGTGCCAGTAGTATGGCGGGAGTGGATACGCAGTATTTT
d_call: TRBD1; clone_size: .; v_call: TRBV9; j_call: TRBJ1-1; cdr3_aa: CATGRQGDTEAFF; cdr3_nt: TGTGCCACCGGAAGACAGGGGGACACTGAAGCTTTCTTT
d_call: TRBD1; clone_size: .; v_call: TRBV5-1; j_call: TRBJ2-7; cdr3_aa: CASSSGTGAYEQYF; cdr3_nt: TGCGCCAGCAGCTCCGGGACAGGGGCGTACGAGCAGTACTTC
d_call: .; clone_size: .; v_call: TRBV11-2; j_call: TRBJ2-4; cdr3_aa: CASSLGSSSSLAKNIQYF; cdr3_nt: TGTGCCAGCAGCTTAGGGTCTAGCTCGAGCTTAGCCAAAAACATTCAGTACTTC
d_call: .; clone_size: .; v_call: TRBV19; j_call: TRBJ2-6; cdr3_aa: CASRQTGANVLTF; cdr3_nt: TGTGCCAGTAGACAGACTGGGGCCAACGTCCTGACTTTC
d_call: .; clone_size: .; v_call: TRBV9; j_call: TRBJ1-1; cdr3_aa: CASSAAHGYTEAFF; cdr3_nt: TGTGCCAGCAGCGCAGCCCACGGCTACACTGAAGCTTTCTTT
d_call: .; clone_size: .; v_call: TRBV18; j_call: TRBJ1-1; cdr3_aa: CASSPSGAHRVLAFF; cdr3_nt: TGTGCCAGCTCACCATCGGGGGCACACAGGGTACTAGCTTTCTTT
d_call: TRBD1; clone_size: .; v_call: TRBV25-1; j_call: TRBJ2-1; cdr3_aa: CASSDLDRVSNEQFF; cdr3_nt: TGTGCCAGCAGTGACCTCGACAGGGTATCGAATGAGCAGTTCTTC
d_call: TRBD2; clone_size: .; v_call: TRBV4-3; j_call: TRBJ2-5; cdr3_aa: CASSQGLTTSGSGQTQYF; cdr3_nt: TGCGCCAGCAGCCAAGGGCTCACGACTAGCGGGAGTGGACAGACCCAGTACTTC
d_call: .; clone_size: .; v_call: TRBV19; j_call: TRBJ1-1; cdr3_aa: CASSIQGMTTEAFF; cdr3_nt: TGTGCCAGTAGTATCCAGGGGATGACCACTGAAGCTTTCTTT
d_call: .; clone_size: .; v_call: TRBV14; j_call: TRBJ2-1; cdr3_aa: CASSQDSWGFHNEQFF; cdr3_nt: TGTGCCAGCAGCCAAGATTCTTGGGGCTTTCACAATGAGCAGTTCTTC
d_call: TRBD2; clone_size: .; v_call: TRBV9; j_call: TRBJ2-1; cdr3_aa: CASSVGAGGGYNEQFF; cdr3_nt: TGTGCCAGCAGCGTAGGGGCGGGAGGAGGTTACAATGAGCAGTTCTTC
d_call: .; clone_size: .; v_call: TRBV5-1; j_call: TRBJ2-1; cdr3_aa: CASSLEPGTGDYNEQFF; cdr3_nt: TGCGCCAGCAGCTTGGAACCAGGGACTGGGGATTACAATGAGCAGTTCTTC
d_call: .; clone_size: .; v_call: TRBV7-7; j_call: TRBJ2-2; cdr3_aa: CASSLDTGELFF; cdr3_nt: TGTGCTAGCAGCTTAGACACCGGGGAGCTGTTTTTT
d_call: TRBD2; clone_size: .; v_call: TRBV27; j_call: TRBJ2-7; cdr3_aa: CASSTPSGKQYF; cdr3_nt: TGTGCCAGCAGTACCCCTAGCGGGAAGCAGTACTTC
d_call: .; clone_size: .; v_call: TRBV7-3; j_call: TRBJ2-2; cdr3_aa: CASRSQTGDYTGELFF; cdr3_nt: TGTGCCAGCAGATCCCAAACGGGGGATTACACCGGGGAGCTGTTTTTT
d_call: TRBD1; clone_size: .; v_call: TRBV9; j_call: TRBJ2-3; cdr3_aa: CASSGQGAHTDTQYF; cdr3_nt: TGTGCCAGCAGCGGACAGGGGGCCCACACAGATACGCAGTATTTT
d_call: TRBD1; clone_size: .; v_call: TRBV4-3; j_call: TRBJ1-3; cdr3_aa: CASSQQTGEGYTIYF; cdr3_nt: TGCGCCAGCAGCCAACAGACAGGGGAGGGCTACACCATATATTTT
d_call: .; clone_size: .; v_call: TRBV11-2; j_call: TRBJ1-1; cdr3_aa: CASSLRWGNTEAFF; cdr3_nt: TGTGCCAGCAGTTTACGGTGGGGGAACACTGAAGCTTTCTTT
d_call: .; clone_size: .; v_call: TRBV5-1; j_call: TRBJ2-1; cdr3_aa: CASSLRRSDNEQFF; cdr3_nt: TGCGCCAGCAGCCTACGGCGGAGTGACAATGAGCAGTTCTTC
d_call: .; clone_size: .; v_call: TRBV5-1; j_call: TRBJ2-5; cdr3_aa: CASSLVERPGRQETQYF; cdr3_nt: TGCGCCAGCAGCTTGGTCGAGAGGCCAGGACGACAAGAGACCCAGTACTTC
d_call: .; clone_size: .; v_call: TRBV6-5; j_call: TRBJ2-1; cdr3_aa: CASSYSNPRGYNEQFF; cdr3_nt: TGTGCCAGCAGTTACTCTAACCCGAGGGGTTACAATGAGCAGTTCTTC
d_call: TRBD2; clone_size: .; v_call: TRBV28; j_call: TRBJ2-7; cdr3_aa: CASSSSQKFLAGDPSEQYF; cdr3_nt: TGTGCCAGCAGTTCATCCCAAAAATTCTTAGCGGGAGATCCCTCCGAGCAGTACTTC
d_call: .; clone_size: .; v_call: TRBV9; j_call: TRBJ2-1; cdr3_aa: CASSGGQTSNEQFF; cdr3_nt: TGTGCCAGCAGCGGTGGGCAGACTAGCAATGAGCAGTTCTTC
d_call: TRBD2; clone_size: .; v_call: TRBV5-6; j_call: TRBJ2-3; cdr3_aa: CASSRTGGNTDTQYF; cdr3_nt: TGTGCCAGCAGTCGAACGGGAGGGAACACAGATACGCAGTATTTT
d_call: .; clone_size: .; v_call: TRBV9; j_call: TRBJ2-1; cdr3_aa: CASSVAVRDTDNEQFF; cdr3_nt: TGTGCCAGCAGCGTAGCCGTGAGGGATACGGACAATGAGCAGTTCTTC
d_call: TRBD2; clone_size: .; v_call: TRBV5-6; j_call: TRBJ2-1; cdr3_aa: CASSSIAGLSSYNEQFF; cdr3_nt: TGTGCCAGCAGCTCCATAGCGGGACTATCCTCCTACAATGAGCAGTTCTTC
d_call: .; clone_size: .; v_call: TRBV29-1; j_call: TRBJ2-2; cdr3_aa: CTVQGNTGELFF; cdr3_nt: TGCACCGTACAGGGGAACACCGGGGAGCTGTTTTTT
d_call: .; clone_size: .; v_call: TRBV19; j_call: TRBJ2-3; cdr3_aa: CASNVGSTDTQYF; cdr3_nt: TGTGCCAGTAACGTGGGGAGCACAGATACGCAGTATTTT
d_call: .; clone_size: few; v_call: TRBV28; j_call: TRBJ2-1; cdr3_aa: CASRRDILEFF; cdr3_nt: TGTGCCAGCAGACGGGACATCCTTGAGTTCTTC
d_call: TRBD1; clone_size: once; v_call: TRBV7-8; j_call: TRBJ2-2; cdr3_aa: CASSRDRANTGELFF; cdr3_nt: TGTGCCAGCAGCCGGGACAGGGCGAACACCGGGGAGCTGTTTTTT
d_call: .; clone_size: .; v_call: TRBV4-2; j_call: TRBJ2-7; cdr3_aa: CASSQDTETYEQYF; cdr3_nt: TGTGCCAGCAGCCAAGATACTGAAACCTACGAGCAGTACTTC
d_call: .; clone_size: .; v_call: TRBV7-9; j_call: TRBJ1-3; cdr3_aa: CASRLQGAGNTIYF; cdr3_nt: TGTGCCAGCAGATTACAGGGAGCGGGAAACACCATATATTTT
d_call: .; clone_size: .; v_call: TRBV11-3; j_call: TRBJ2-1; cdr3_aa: CASSPWSGEQFF; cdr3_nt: TGTGCCAGCAGCCCTTGGAGCGGTGAGCAGTTCTTC
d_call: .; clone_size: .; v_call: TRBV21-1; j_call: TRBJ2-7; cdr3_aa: CASSNSKGFEQYF; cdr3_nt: TGTGCCAGCAGCAACAGTAAGGGTTTCGAGCAGTACTTC
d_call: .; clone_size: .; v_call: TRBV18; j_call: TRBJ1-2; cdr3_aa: CASSPRTDGRGHGYTF; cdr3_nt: TGTGCCAGCTCACCCCGGACCGATGGCAGGGGACATGGCTACACCTTC
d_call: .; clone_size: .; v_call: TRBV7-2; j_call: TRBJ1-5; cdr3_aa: CASSLSSSNQPQHF; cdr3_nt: TGTGCCAGCAGCTTAAGCAGCTCCAATCAGCCCCAGCATTTT
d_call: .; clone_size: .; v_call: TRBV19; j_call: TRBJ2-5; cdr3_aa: CASSRTREKTQYF; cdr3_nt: TGTGCCAGTAGCAGGACCCGGGAGAAGACCCAGTACTTC
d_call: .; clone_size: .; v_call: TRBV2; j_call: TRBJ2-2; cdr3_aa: CASREGSNTGELFF; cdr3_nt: TGTGCCAGCAGGGAGGGATCGAACACCGGGGAGCTGTTTTTT
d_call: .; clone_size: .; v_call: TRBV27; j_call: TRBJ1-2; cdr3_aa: CASSLSIWTMDYGYTF; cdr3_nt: TGTGCCAGCAGTTTATCTATATGGACAATGGACTATGGCTACACCTTC
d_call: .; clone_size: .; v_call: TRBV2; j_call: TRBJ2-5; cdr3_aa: CASSSEGETQYF; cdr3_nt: TGTGCCAGCAGCTCTGAGGGGGAGACCCAGTACTTC
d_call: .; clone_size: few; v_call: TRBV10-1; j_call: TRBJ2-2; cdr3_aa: CASGEVNTGELFF; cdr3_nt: TGCGCCAGCGGAGAAGTAAACACCGGGGAGCTGTTTTTT